Presented here are 17 T cell receptor beta chains from one specimen sequenced in a study of shared clonotypes between healthy human individuals. Clones were sequenced by immunoSEQ multiplex PCR, and TCRdb holds only the in-frame ones, with some missing. The sample holds over a million clones, around 97% seen once. The source material was naive CD4+ T cells sorted from blood. Stated subset: CD45RA+ positively selected. The receptors derive from a man aged 30-40 years in good health.

As concerns this clone: The sample contains more than one DNA sequence encoding this CDR3. This chain connects TRBV29-1 to TRBJ2-7; weak D call: TRBD2 (5 bases). V lost 0 bases to trimming and J lost 1 base, with 7 bases between them. CDR1 is SQVTM, CDR2 ANQGSEA, per germline. The CDR3 spans 13 residues. CDR3 protein: CSVEDRRSYEQYF. CDR3 bases: TGCAGCGTTGAAGATCGGAGGTCCTACGAGCAGTACTTC.

The V gene is TRBV30, the J gene TRBJ2-3; a possible D gene is TRBD1 (5 bases). Per germline, CDR1 GTSNPN and CDR2 SVGIG (reference sequence). CDR3 length: 15 residues. Trimming pared 2 bases from V and 1 base from J, leaving 13 bases between. CDR3 protein: CAWSLDSQGTDTQYF. CDR3 sequence (DNA): TGTGCCTGGAGTCTCGACAGTCAGGGCACAGATACGCAGTATTTT.

This sequence joins TRBV9 and TRBJ2-7; D is undetermined. Germline CDR1 reads SGDLS; CDR2 reads YYNGEE. The CDR3 covers 16 residues. V was cut by 1 base and J by 2 bases, with 16 bases left in between. The CDR3 DNA reads as TGTGCCAGCAGCGTATATCACGGCAGCCTCACCTACGAGCAGTACTTC. It translates to CASSVYHGSLTYEQYF.

J is TRBJ1-3 and V is TRBV14, with D hard to call. This CDR3 is built from 11 residues. Trimming cost V 6 bases and J 3 bases, with 3 bases left between them. From germline, CDR1 is SGHDN and CDR2 FVKESK. CDR3 loop: CASRVGNTIYF. In nucleotides, the CDR3 is TGTGCCAGCAGGGTTGGAAACACCATATATTTT.

A single count supports this clone. The rearrangement links TRBV7-9 to TRBJ2-3, with TRBD2 as a possible D gene (5 bases). Germline V CDR1 and CDR2: SEHNR, FQNEAQ (reference sequence). The CDR3 contains 16 residues. V was pared by 1 base and J by 2 bases, with 13 bases between. CDR3: CASSLERGTITDTQYF. In DNA form, the CDR3 reads TGTGCCAGCAGCTTAGAACGGGGAACGATCACAGATACGCAGTATTTT.

The chain carries TRBV6-1 and TRBJ2-1; 7 bases are shared with TRBD1. Losses at the gene ends were 3 bases for V and 6 bases for J; bases not matched to a gene: 8. This CDR3 is built from 15 residues. Germline V CDR1 and CDR2: MNHNS, SASEGT. CDR3 loop: CASSDRDSRVNEQFF. The DNA for the CDR3 is TGTGCCAGCAGTGACCGGGACAGTAGGGTCAATGAGCAGTTCTTC.

This rearrangement joins TRBV5-4 to TRBJ2-2; D is ambiguous. CDR1 SGHNT and CDR2 YYREEE come from the germline V gene (reference sequence). Trimming cost V 3 bases and J 2 bases, with 17 bases left between them. This CDR3 region has 17 residues. The CDR3: CASSSALGNPNTGELFF. CDR3 in DNA: TGTGCCAGCAGCTCCGCGTTGGGGAATCCCAACACCGGGGAGCTGTTTTTT.

V is TRBV14 and J is TRBJ2-2; D remains unclear. Germline V gives CDR1 SGHDN, CDR2 FVKESK. V was shortened by 1 base and J by 4 bases, with 7 bases between the two germline ends. The CDR3 runs to 14 residues. CDR3 sequence reads: CASSQVWTTGELFF. The DNA for the CDR3 is TGTGCCAGCAGCCAAGTTTGGACCACCGGGGAGCTGTTTTTT.

The chain uses TRBV5-1 and TRBJ2-3; 12 bases match TRBD2. Germline CDR1 SGHRS, CDR2 YFSETQ. V shed 4 bases and J 6 bases; nucleotides not matched to a gene: 21. CDR3 length equals 20 residues. CDR3 protein: CASSRNPLGLAGQGRDTQYF. CDR3 coding DNA: TGCGCCAGCAGCCGAAACCCTTTGGGACTAGCGGGCCAAGGGAGGGATACGCAGTATTTT.

The genes are TRBV7-6 and TRBJ2-1; possibly TRBD1 or TRBD2 for D (5 bases each). CDR1 is SGHVS and CDR2 is FNYEAQ in the germline V gene. Trimming took off 6 bases at V and 5 bases at J, with 11 bases between the two ends. The CDR3 consists of 13 residues. CDR3 sequence: CASSLGTNNEQFF. CDR3 coding DNA: TGTGCCAGCAGTCTAGGGACCAACAATGAGCAGTTCTTC.

The V and J genes are TRBV7-2 and TRBJ1-5, with 7 bases that match TRBD1. The CDR3 totals 17 residues. Germline V lookup: CDR1 SGHTA, CDR2 FQGNSA. The trim removed 4 bases at V and 4 bases at J, leaving 13 bases unmatched. CDR3 bases: TGTGCCAGCAGCTCGAAAATGCCGGGACAGAGTAATCAGCCCCAGCATTTT. It translates to CASSSKMPGQSNQPQHF.

The V call is TRBV6-1, the J call TRBJ1-3, with D uncertain. This CDR3 region has 14 residues. Germline CDR1 and CDR2: MNHNS and SASEGT. With 6 bases removed from V and 2 bases from J, the gap between germline ends came to 11 bases. CDR3 sequence: CASSRPGTGNTIYF. In DNA form, the CDR3 reads TGTGCCAGCAGCAGACCAGGAACTGGAAACACCATATATTTT.

The gene calls are TRBV25-1 and TRBJ1-3; D is undetermined. The germline V gene has CDR1 MGHDK and CDR2 SYGVNS. CDR3 length equals 13 residues. V lost 5 bases to trimming and J lost 0 bases, with 5 bases between them. CDR3: CASSSVSGNTIYF. The CDR3 DNA follows: TGTGCCAGCAGTTCAGTCTCTGGAAACACCATATATTTT.

The V gene is TRBV11-2, the J gene TRBJ1-1, with D perhaps TRBD1 (5 bases). The CDR3 is 13 amino acids. In germline, CDR1 is SGHAT, CDR2 FQNNGV. Trimming cost V 5 bases and J 1 base, with 8 bases left between them. The CDR3 loop reads CASSRRGNTEAFF. CDR3 coding DNA: TGTGCCAGCAGCCGTAGGGGGAACACTGAAGCTTTCTTT.

The V call is TRBV6-1, the J call TRBJ2-2; no clear D. This CDR3 is 12 amino acids long. Trimming pared 6 bases from V and 5 bases from J, leaving 7 bases between. Per germline, CDR1 MNHNS and CDR2 SASEGT. The CDR3 sequence: CASSRLTGELFF. CDR3 nucleotides: TGTGCCAGCAGCCGGTTGACCGGGGAGCTGTTTTTT.

The V call is TRBV5-1, the J call TRBJ2-5; D perhaps matches TRBD1 (6 bases). Germline-derived CDR1 and CDR2 are SGHRS and YFSETQ. Trimming took 5 bases from V and 2 from J, leaving 10 bases between them. The CDR3 covers 13 residues. This CDR3 reads CASRYREQETQYF. The CDR3 DNA reads as TGCGCCAGCAGGTACAGGGAACAAGAGACCCAGTACTTC.

The rearrangement uses TRBV4-3 and TRBJ2-1; D might be TRBD1 (5 bases). Germline V lookup: CDR1 LGHNA, CDR2 YSLEER. V was pared by 3 bases and J by 7 bases, with 16 bases between. The CDR3 totals 15 residues. Here the CDR3 reads CASSQRQGHPNEQFF. CDR3 in DNA: TGCGCCAGCAGCCAGAGACAAGGACACCCTAATGAGCAGTTCTTC.